Sequencing of this TCR beta chain was carried out in a study of cytomegalovirus exposure and HLA in healthy donors. In germline, CDR1 is SGHRS, CDR2 YFSETQ. The CDR3 runs 16 residues. With 4 bases removed from V and 6 bases from J, the gap between germline ends came to 22 bases. In the case of this clone: Its specificity is unknown.

Sequencing was performed with immunoSEQ multiplex PCR; in TCRdb, only in-frame clones are kept and a portion is missing. The repertoire holds about 57,000 clones, with about 92% as singletons. Overall study results and limits: According to a subsequent analysis, TCR clusters from the first cohort were inclined to appear together in the 120 validation repertoires.

The TCR originated in a woman younger than 30 in good health and CMV-seronegative. Sequencing was carried out using PBMCs. The chain recombines TRBV5-1 with TRBJ1-1, with D tentatively TRBD1 (6 bases). This chain's CDR3 is CASSPEGRQGLAEAFF. As DNA, the CDR3 is TGCGCCAGCAGCCCGGAAGGGCGGCAGGGGCTGGCTGAAGCTTTCTTT.